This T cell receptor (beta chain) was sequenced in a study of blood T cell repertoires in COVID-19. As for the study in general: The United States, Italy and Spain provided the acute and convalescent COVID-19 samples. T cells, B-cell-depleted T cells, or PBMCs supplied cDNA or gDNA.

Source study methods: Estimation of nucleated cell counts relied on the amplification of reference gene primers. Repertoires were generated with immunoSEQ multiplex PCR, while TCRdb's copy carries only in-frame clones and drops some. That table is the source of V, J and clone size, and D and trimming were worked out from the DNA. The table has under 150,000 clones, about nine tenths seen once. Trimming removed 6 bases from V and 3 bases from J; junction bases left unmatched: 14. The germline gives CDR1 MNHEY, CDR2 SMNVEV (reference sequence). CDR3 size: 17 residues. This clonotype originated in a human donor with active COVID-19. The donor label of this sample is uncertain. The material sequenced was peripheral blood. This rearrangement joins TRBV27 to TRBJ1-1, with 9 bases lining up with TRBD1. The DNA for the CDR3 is TGTGCCAGCAGCCGCCTCGGGGACAGGGTTTCCGACACTGAAGCTTTCTTT. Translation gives CASSRLGDRVSDTEAFF.